This T cell receptor (beta chain) was retrieved from a study of Ad26.COV2.S vaccination and SARS-CoV-2 variants. Using immunoSEQ multiplex PCR, the repertoire was profiled, and TCRdb retains in-frame clones only, with some absent. The sample carries around 380,000 clones, approximately 91% recorded once. CDR1 and CDR2 from the germline V gene are SEHNR and FQNEAQ (reference sequence). The CDR3 sequence is 11 residues long. V was trimmed by 1 base and J by 9 bases, leaving 7 bases between them. Treatment reported: around 19 received Ad26.COV2.S at low or high dose, single or two shots; about 5 received placebo; per-sample allocation not given. The samples date from day 63 after the first vaccine or placebo injection.

Sequencing was performed on peripheral blood, taken in a trial of Ad26.COV2.S vaccine versus placebo. The clonotype comes from a person between 18 and 59 years old who received the Ad26.COV2.S COVID-19 vaccine or a placebo. The rearrangement uses TRBV7-9 and TRBJ2-7; the D is unclear. CDR3 sequence: CASSLDLGQYF. The CDR3 bases are TGTGCCAGCAGCTTAGACTTGGGGCAGTACTTC. Variable domain in full (rest from reference TRBV7-9 and TRBJ2-7): DTGVSQNPRHKITKRGQNVTFRCDPISEHNRLYWYRQTLGQGPEFLTYFQNEAQLEKSRLLSDRFSAERPKGSFSTLEIQRTEQGDSAMYLCASSLDLGQYFGPGTRLTVT.